This TCR beta chain is from a study of blood T cell repertoires in COVID-19. Turning to the study itself: Material from acute and convalescent COVID-19 was sourced from the United States, Italy and Spain.

V shed 4 bases, J shed 4 bases, and the junction held 10 bases outside the gene matches. This CDR3 is 17 amino acids long. Clinical history reported by participants formed the basis on which cohorts were assigned. Original processing notes: Amplified reference gene primers provided the basis for estimating nucleated cell counts. The protocol was immunoSEQ multiplex PCR, while the TCRdb copy is restricted to in-frame clones and leaves out a portion. From that table come the V and J calls and clone size; the DNA was used to work out D and trimming. The data show 400,000 to 550,000 clones, about 85% seen once.

Sequencing used PBMCs or T cells enriched from blood (not recorded which). This clonotype was sampled from a woman aged 18 to 35 with acute COVID-19. The chain employs TRBV23-1 and TRBJ2-2; 9 bases are shared with TRBD1. TRBV23-1 is assigned to the ORF class and has an uncertain function. CDR3 coding DNA: TGCGCCAGCAGTCCCGAAGCCGGGACAGGGATCACCGGGGAGCTGTTTTTT. This encodes CASSPEAGTGITGELFF.